This entry features one TCR beta chain sequence. The target antigen is unknown. This sample was included in a study of blood T cells in healthy people across ages. Study-wide results and caveats: Because sorting was not performed, PBMCs prevented conclusive naive versus antigen-experienced comparison. The authors considered diversity estimates from one million T cells to be underestimates.

Sample-barcoded 5' priming and a J-beta primer mix drove a second PCR of about 7 to 12 cycles. Researchers report that a template-switch adaptor with 12 random nucleotides tagged each cDNA molecule. Each of the samples gave a minimum of 3 million paired-end reads that contained CDR3. TCRdb processed the 5' RACE reads anew with MiXCR; each CDR3 protein has one entry. The sample holds roughly 1,100,000 distinct CDR3 sequences, under 30% seen once. CDR3 length equals 16 residues. Germline loops: CDR1 SGHTA, CDR2 FQGNSA. Germline trimming cut 5 bases from V and 5 bases from J; bases unmatched to any gene: 8. This sample was shared with a second study, whose subject was T cells of mothers and their children.

This clonotype was obtained from a girl aged 2 to 9 in good health. The chain recombines TRBV7-2 with TRBJ2-5, with 13 nucleotides matching TRBD2. What was sequenced was blood. This chain's CDR3 is CASSPRGLAGEETQYF. CDR3 nucleotides: TGTGCCAGCAGCCCCCGCGGACTAGCGGGAGAGGAGACCCAGTACTTC. The variable domain in full, with the rest retrieved from reference TRBV7-2 and TRBJ2-5, is GAGVSQSPSNKVTEKGKDVELRCDPISGHTALYWYRQSLGQGLEFLIYFQGNSAPDKSGLPSDRFSAERTGGSVSTLTIQRTQQEDSAVYLCASSPRGLAGEETQYFGPGTRLLVL.